A single sample gave rise to the 9 T cell receptor beta chains below, sequenced in a study of tumor-infiltrating lymphocytes in localized non-small cell lung cancer. Produced via immunoSEQ multiplex PCR; TCRdb's table is partial and in-frame only. The sample shows about 8,900 clones, approximately 74% of them seen only once. Sequences were obtained from uninvolved lung tissue not adjacent to the tumor. The source of these receptors is a human donor with non-small cell lung cancer.

The rearrangement links TRBV11-3 to TRBJ2-1; the D gene is possibly TRBD1 (7 bases). V lost 1 base and J 0 bases, leaving 22 bases between the germline ends. The CDR3 covers 20 residues. CDR1 SGHNT and CDR2 YENEEA come from the germline V gene. The CDR3 spells CASSLGRGRAGQSSYNEQFF. The CDR3 nucleotides are TGTGCCAGCAGCTTAGGCAGGGGTCGGGCGGGACAGAGCTCCTACAATGAGCAGTTCTTC.

V and J are TRBV7-3 and TRBJ1-1; TRBD1 might be the D (5 bases). The CDR3 is made up of 13 amino acids. Trimming removed 4 bases at V and 3 bases at J, with 9 bases between. Germline V gene lookup returns CDR1 SGHTA and CDR2 FQGTGA. CDR3 coding DNA: TGTGCCAGCAGCTCAACCAGGGACACTGAAGCTTTCTTT. Protein sequence: CASSSTRDTEAFF.

This chain links TRBV9 with TRBJ2-3, with 14 positions matching TRBD2. The germline gives CDR1 SGDLS, CDR2 YYNGEE. CDR3 size: 15 residues. V lost 0 bases and J lost 9; bases outside the gene matches: 3. The CDR3 here is CASSVEGLAGETQYF. The CDR3 DNA reads TGTGCCAGCAGCGTAGAGGGACTAGCGGGAGAAACGCAGTATTTT.

This clone turned up a few times. This chain links TRBV28 with TRBJ2-7, with D unclear. Trimming cost V 2 bases and J 4 bases, with 3 bases left between them. Germline lookup yields CDR1 MDHEN and CDR2 SYDVKM. The CDR3 length is 11 residues. The CDR3 nucleotides read TGTGCCAGCAGTTTAAATTACGAGCAGTACTTC. Translated: CASSLNYEQYF.

The CDR3 DNA sequence: TGTGCCAGTAGTATTACCGGGACTAGCGGATTATTTAGGATTCAGTACTTC. Translating it yields CASSITGTSGLFRIQYF. The chain joins TRBV19 to TRBJ2-4, with 11 positions matching TRBD2. J lost 10 bases, V lost 3 bases, and 14 bases had no gene match. This CDR3 is 17 amino acids long. Germline CDR1 is LNHDA and CDR2 is SQIVND (reference sequence).

This clone was detected only a few times. This rearrangement joins TRBV5-6 to TRBJ1-1, with no clear D. V shed 0 bases and J shed 2 bases, with 5 bases lying between them. The length of the CDR3 is 13 residues. Per the germline V gene, CDR1 is SGHDT and CDR2 is YYEEEE. The CDR3 coding sequence is TGTGCCAGCAGCTTGGTACACAACACTGAAGCTTTCTTT. Translated: CASSLVHNTEAFF.

This clone was counted a few times. The V gene is TRBV5-5, the J gene TRBJ2-1; 8 bases line up with TRBD1. The germline V gene encodes CDR1 SGHKS and CDR2 YYEKEE (reference sequence). After removal of 0 bases from V and 1 base from J, the junction contained 6 bases not matched to a gene. CDR3 length equals 17 residues. CDR3 in DNA: TGTGCCAGCAGCTTGGCGCAGGGGGCCGGTTCCTACAATGAGCAGTTCTTC. The encoded protein is CASSLAQGAGSYNEQFF.

The chain uses TRBV30 and TRBJ1-1; a possible D gene is TRBD1 (5 bases). Germline CDR1 reads GTSNPN; CDR2 reads SVGIG (reference sequence). V dropped 4 bases and J dropped 1 base, with 13 bases sitting between them. This CDR3 spans 14 amino acids. This CDR3 is CAWNGQTWNTEAFF. DNA for the CDR3: TGTGCCTGGAACGGACAAACCTGGAACACTGAAGCTTTCTTT.

This clone was recorded a few times. The CDR3 DNA is TGCGCCAGCAGCGGCGGGACGGGAGGTAGCGGCGAGCAGTACTTC. Encoded protein: CASSGGTGGSGEQYF. This chain joins TRBV5-1 and TRBJ2-7, with TRBD2 matching over 7 bases. CDR3 size: 15 residues. Germline CDR1 and CDR2: SGHRS and YFSETQ. Losses at the gene ends were 4 bases for V and 6 bases for J; bases not matched to a gene: 13.